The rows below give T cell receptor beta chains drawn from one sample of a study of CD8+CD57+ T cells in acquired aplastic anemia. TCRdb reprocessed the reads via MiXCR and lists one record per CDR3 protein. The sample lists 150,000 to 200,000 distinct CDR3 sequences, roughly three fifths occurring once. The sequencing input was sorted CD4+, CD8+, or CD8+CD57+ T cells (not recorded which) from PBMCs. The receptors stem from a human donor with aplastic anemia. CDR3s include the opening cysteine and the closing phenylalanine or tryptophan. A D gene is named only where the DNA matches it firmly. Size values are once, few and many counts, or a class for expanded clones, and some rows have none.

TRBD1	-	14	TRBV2	CASSATGGTYEQYF
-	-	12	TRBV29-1	CSVVWGAYEQYF
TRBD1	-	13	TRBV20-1	CSAAGQGNEKLFF
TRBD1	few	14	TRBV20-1	CSARGDRETDGYTF
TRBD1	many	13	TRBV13	CASSSQGVYGYTF
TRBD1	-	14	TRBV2	CASRPGGGNQPQHF
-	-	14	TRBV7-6	CASSLGLGAAEQYF
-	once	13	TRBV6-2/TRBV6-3	CASSSRSNQPQHF
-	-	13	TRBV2	CASRSGDFYEQYF
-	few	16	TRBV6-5	CAGSYTKRGPHYEQYF
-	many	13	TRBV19	CASNQGPTDTQYF
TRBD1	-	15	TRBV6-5	CASRGQGSGTYEQYF
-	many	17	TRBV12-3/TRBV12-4	CASSPNTQSKRETEAFF
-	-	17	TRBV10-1	CASSESPTGNSNQPQHF
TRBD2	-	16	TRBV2	CASSLTSGSRGETQYF
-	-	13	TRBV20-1	CSASPGADTEAFF
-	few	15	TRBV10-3	CAISAGLEGNQPQHF
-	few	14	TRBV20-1	CSARDHRIFYEQYF
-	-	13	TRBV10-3	CAISESWDYEQYF
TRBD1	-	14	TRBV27	CASSLDRGNTEASF
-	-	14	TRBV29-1	CSVEDLESATAAFF
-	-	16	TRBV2	CASSGIGGGYTGELFF
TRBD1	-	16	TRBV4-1	CASSHPGQVGVYEQYF
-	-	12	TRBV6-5	CASSYDGYEQYF
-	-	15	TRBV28	CASSDDRWNGNTIYF
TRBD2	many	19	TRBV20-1	CSARGGIESGGRAVGEQYF
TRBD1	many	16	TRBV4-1	CASSQEGQGAWTEAFF
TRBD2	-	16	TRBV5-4	CASSLGTSGIGDTQYF
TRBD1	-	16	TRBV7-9	CASSQGTGNPNYGYTF